This TCR beta chain was sequenced in a study of T cell responses to AZD1222 COVID-19 vaccine. Assay used: immunoSEQ multiplex PCR; TCRdb lists only in-frame clones, some missing. The profile shows some 120,000 clones, roughly 90% of them singletons. Points on this clone: Antigen: not known.

Overall study findings and caveats: White British donors predominated, females outnumbered males, and clonal diversity was possibly underestimated. Repertoires were obtained solely post-peak T cell response. Close to half of spike-specific TCRs reportedly recognize unmutated variant regions.

The sample in question was peripheral blood, obtained on day 0 of AZD1222 vaccination. The clonotype was recovered from an adult in good health.

The DNA of the CDR3 is TGTGCCAGCAGCTTAGTGGTGGCGGGAGGAGGAGGCTACGAGCAGTACTTC. It translates to CASSLVVAGGGGYEQYF. The chain joins TRBV7-8 to TRBJ2-7, with 8 positions matching TRBD2. Germline V gives CDR1 SGHVS, CDR2 FQNEAQ. V was clipped by 1 base and J by 3 bases; unmatched bases: 11. This CDR3 has 17 amino acids.